Each of the 5 T cell receptor beta chains below was sequenced from the same sample in a study of cytomegalovirus exposure and HLA in healthy donors. The PCR ran on 60 Vbeta and 13 Jbeta primers. The protocol was immunoSEQ multiplex PCR, while the TCRdb copy is restricted to in-frame clones and leaves out a portion. The sample holds under 110,000 clones, around 75% seen once. Sequencing was performed on PBMCs. These receptors all come from a female donor in good health and CMV-seronegative.

This clone was picked up a small number of times. J is TRBJ1-1 and V is TRBV7-8; 9 nucleotides align to TRBD1. With 8 bases clipped from V and 0 bases from J, the junction kept 10 bases outside the gene matches. Germline-derived CDR1 and CDR2 are SGHVS and FQNEAQ. The CDR3 consists of 16 residues. CDR3 loop: CASAGDRAIVNTEAFF. The CDR3, as DNA: TGTGCCAGCGCAGGGGACAGGGCGATAGTGAACACTGAAGCTTTCTTT.

The gene calls are TRBV2 and TRBJ2-3; TRBD2 might be the D (6 bases). This CDR3 region has 16 residues. CDR1 is SNHLY, CDR2 FYNNEI, per germline. Trimming took off 3 bases at V and 4 bases at J, with 17 bases between the two ends. The CDR3 region has the DNA TGTGCCAGCAGTGACAGGAGCCAGGGACTCGCAGATACGCAGTATTTT. This sequence encodes CASSDRSQGLADTQYF.

The chain has TRBV6-1 and TRBJ2-7; 8 bases line up with TRBD1. The CDR3 has 15 amino acids. V gave up 6 bases and J gave up 2 bases; unmatched junction bases: 9. Germline V gene sequence: CDR1 MNHNS, CDR2 SASEGT. In DNA form, the CDR3 reads TGTGCCAGCAGCGAGAATCCGGACAGGGCCTACGAGCAGTACTTC. It is translated as CASSENPDRAYEQYF.

The chain links TRBV28 to TRBJ1-1; D remains ambiguous. Germline loops: CDR1 MDHEN, CDR2 SYDVKM. V lost 2 bases, J lost 5 bases, and 12 bases lay in between. CDR3 length equals 14 residues. Here the CDR3 DNA reads TGTGCCAGCAGTTTAACCGTCTTGGAGACTGAAGCTTTCTTT. It yields the protein CASSLTVLETEAFF. The full variable domain, rest sourced from reference TRBV28 and TRBJ1-1, is DVKVTQSSRYLVKRTGEKVFLECVQDMDHENMFWYRQDPGLGLRLIYFSYDVKMKEKGDIPEGYSVSREKKERFSLILESASTNQTSMYLCASSLTVLETEAFFGQGTRLTVV.

The V gene is TRBV7-2, the J gene TRBJ2-7, with D perhaps matching TRBD2 (6 bases). Trimming cost V 3 bases and J 0 bases, with 12 bases left between them. This CDR3 comprises 15 residues. The germline V gene encodes CDR1 SGHTA and CDR2 FQGNSA. The CDR3: CASSLSLGSSYEQYF. CDR3 DNA: TGTGCCAGCAGCTTGTCCCTCGGGAGCTCCTACGAGCAGTACTTC.